One sample yielded the 25 T cell receptor beta chains listed below, sequenced in a study of CD8 T cells in Susac syndrome. Random hexamers were used to reverse transcribe the RNA input (0.5 to 1 ug). TCRdb passed the immunoSEQ multiplex PCR reads through MiXCR, listing each CDR3 protein once. The sample holds fewer than 250,000 distinct CDR3 sequences, about 94% seen once. The sample comprised CD4+ T cells from PBMCs. The receptor source for this set is a human donor in good health.

The V and J genes are TRBV7-9 and TRBJ1-1, with TRBD1 matching 10 bases. CDR3 length: 11 residues. Germline CDR1 and CDR2: SEHNR and FQNEAQ (reference sequence). V was pared by 7 bases and J by 10 bases, with 3 bases of the junction left unmatched. CDR3 sequence reads: CASTRQGAAFF. The CDR3 coding sequence is TGTGCCAGCACCAGACAGGGGGCAGCTTTCTTT.

The rearrangement links TRBV7-2 to TRBJ2-1; the D gene is possibly TRBD2 (5 bases). The CDR3 runs to 15 residues. Per germline, CDR1 SGHTA and CDR2 FQGNSA. The V end was cut by 5 bases, the J end by 7 bases, with 18 bases between. CDR3 DNA sequence: TGTGCCAGCAGCCAAGAGGGTAACGTCGGGAATGAGCAGTTCTTC. Translation: CASSQEGNVGNEQFF.

The CDR3 region has the DNA TGTGCCACCAGCAGAGATCCCACCAGGGGTGGCTACACCTTC. This translates into CATSRDPTRGGYTF. This chain links TRBV15 with TRBJ1-2, with D maybe TRBD1 (6 bases). The CDR3 has 14 residues. Germline assignment: CDR1 LNHNV and CDR2 YYDKDF (reference sequence). V lost 0 bases and J 7 bases, leaving 12 bases between the germline ends.

The rearrangement uses TRBV3-1 and TRBJ1-3, with 7 positions matching TRBD1. CDR1 LGHDT and CDR2 YNNKEL come from the germline V gene (reference sequence). CDR3 length: 15 amino acids. The V segment lost 2 bases and the J segment 5 bases; nucleotides outside the gene matches: 6. In DNA form, the CDR3 reads TGTGCCAGCAGCCAAAGGGGGCAGGGGAGAAACACCATATATTTT. It translates to CASSQRGQGRNTIYF. Based on the CDR3 plus reference TRBV3-1 and TRBJ1-3, the full variable domain is DTAVSQTPKYLVTQMGNDKSIKCEQNLGHDTMYWYKQDSKKFLKIMFSYNNKELIINETVPNRFSPKSPDKAHLNLHINSLELGDSAVYFCASSQRGQGRNTIYFGEGSWLTVV.

This clonotype has just a few counts. The rearrangement joins TRBV7-2 to TRBJ1-2; no firm D call. Germline CDR1 SGHTA, CDR2 FQGNSA. The CDR3 covers 13 residues. Trimming took off 4 bases at V and 3 bases at J, with 9 bases between the two ends. CDR3 in DNA: TGTGCCAGCAGCTCCTCGAGGCACTATGGCTACACCTTC. Encoded protein: CASSSSRHYGYTF.

A single count supports this clonotype. V is TRBV7-9 and J is TRBJ1-2; possibly TRBD1 for D (5 bases). With 7 bases removed from V and 5 bases from J, the gap between germline ends came to 17 bases. The CDR3 extends over 14 amino acids. CDR1 SEHNR and CDR2 FQNEAQ come from the germline V gene (reference sequence). The CDR3 nucleotides read TGTGCCAGCACCGACACCGGGACGGCTTATGGCTACACCTTC. Encoded protein: CASTDTGTAYGYTF.

This clonotype has a single count. This chain links TRBV7-2 with TRBJ2-7; a weak D match, TRBD1 (6 bases). Per the germline V gene, CDR1 is SGHTA and CDR2 is FQGNSA. Trimming shortened V by 1 base and J by 4 bases, and 23 bases separated the two germline ends. This CDR3 spans 18 amino acids. The CDR3 protein is CASSLDAPGTSVVYEQYF. The CDR3 DNA reads as TGTGCCAGCAGCTTAGACGCCCCGGGGACATCGGTGGTGTACGAGCAGTACTTC.

The CDR3 loop is CASSQRQGRQETQYF. CDR3 DNA: TGTGCCAGCAGCCAAAGACAGGGACGGCAAGAGACCCAGTACTTC. The J gene is TRBJ2-5, the V gene TRBV3-1; TRBD1 agrees at 7 bases. Germline-derived CDR1 and CDR2 are LGHDT and YNNKEL (reference sequence). CDR3 size: 15 residues. V shed 2 bases and J 2 bases; nucleotides not matched to a gene: 5.

This clonotype was counted a single time. The chain uses TRBV20-1 and TRBJ2-6, with D unclear. The germline V and J ends were trimmed by 5 bases and 1 base, with 6 bases remaining between them. Germline V gene lookup returns CDR1 DFQATT and CDR2 SNEGSKA (reference sequence). The CDR3 runs 13 residues. This CDR3 is CSAFPSGANVLTF. Here the CDR3 DNA reads TGCAGTGCTTTCCCGTCTGGGGCCAACGTCCTGACTTTC.

The chain links TRBV4-3 to TRBJ2-5; possible D gene TRBD2, 5 bases. V lost 4 bases and J 6 bases, leaving 12 bases between the germline ends. The CDR3 covers 13 residues. Per the germline V gene, CDR1 is LGHNA and CDR2 is YSLEER. CDR3 amino acids: CASSLSLGKTQYF. The CDR3 DNA is TGCGCCAGCAGCCTGTCACTAGGGAAGACCCAGTACTTC.

This clonotype was detected only once. This chain links TRBV5-1 with TRBJ2-1; 14 bases are a match to TRBD2. J was trimmed by 10 bases and V by 4 bases; bases with no gene match: 7. The CDR3 spans 15 residues. Germline V gives CDR1 SGHRS, CDR2 YFSETQ. The DNA of the CDR3 is TGCGCCAGCAGCCCGGGACTAGCGGGGGCCCCAGAGCAGTTCTTC. It specifies CASSPGLAGAPEQFF.

CDR3 sequence reads: CASSQDWVSTDTQYF. The CDR3 nucleotides are TGCGCCAGCAGCCAAGATTGGGTCAGCACAGATACGCAGTATTTT. The rearrangement joins TRBV4-3 to TRBJ2-3; D unresolved. The V and J ends lost 0 bases and 0 bases respectively, with 7 bases between them. The germline V gene encodes CDR1 LGHNA and CDR2 YSLEER. This CDR3 is 15 amino acids long.

Only one count was recorded for this clonotype. The rearrangement joins TRBV4-1 to TRBJ2-1, with 9 bases matching TRBD1. Germline V CDR1 and CDR2: MGHRA, YSYEKL. The CDR3 is made up of 15 amino acids. V lost 0 bases to trimming and J lost 9 bases; unmatched junction nucleotides: 6. The CDR3 DNA follows: TGCGCCAGCAGCCAAGAGGGGCGGACAGGGGTTGAGCAGTTCTTC. Translated, it gives CASSQEGRTGVEQFF.

This clonotype has only one observation. The chain carries TRBV14 and TRBJ1-5, with D perhaps TRBD1 (5 bases). The CDR3 spans 14 residues. CDR1 is SGHDN and CDR2 is FVKESK in the germline V gene. V was trimmed by 5 bases and J by 6 bases, leaving 14 bases between them. The CDR3 region has the DNA TGTGCCAGCAGCTCACGGACATCCCGTCAGCCCCAGCATTTT. The encoded protein is CASSSRTSRQPQHF.

The chain couples TRBV19 to TRBJ2-5, with D maybe TRBD1 (5 bases). Trimming removed 2 bases from V and 1 base from J, with 8 bases in between. Looked up from germline, CDR1 is LNHDA and CDR2 is SQIVND (reference sequence). This CDR3 comprises 14 residues. The CDR3 loop reads CASSIRGGQETQYF. The CDR3 DNA sequence: TGTGCCAGTAGTATAAGGGGCGGCCAAGAGACCCAGTACTTC.

The chain couples TRBV20-1 to TRBJ2-5, with D possibly TRBD2 on 6 matching bases. Trimming left V 2 bases short and J 5 bases short, with 9 bases between. Germline values: CDR1 DFQATT, CDR2 SNEGSKA (reference sequence). This CDR3 contains 12 residues. CDR3 sequence reads: CSARSSGETQYF. The DNA for the CDR3 is TGCAGTGCTAGATCCAGCGGGGAGACCCAGTACTTC.

This clonotype has just one count. The chain recombines TRBV27 with TRBJ1-4; 7 nucleotides match TRBD1. Germline lookup yields CDR1 MNHEY and CDR2 SMNVEV (reference sequence). The CDR3 is 15 residues long. The V and J ends lost 5 bases and 8 bases, in that order; junction bases with no gene match: 11. CDR3 protein: CASSPTDRAREKLFF. CDR3 DNA: TGTGCCAGCAGTCCCACTGACAGGGCGAGGGAAAAACTGTTTTTT.

The chain joins TRBV5-1 to TRBJ1-1; D possibly corresponds to TRBD1 (5 bases). Trimming took off 4 bases at V and 0 bases at J, with 13 bases between the two ends. The germline V gene has CDR1 SGHRS and CDR2 YFSETQ. The CDR3 spans 15 residues. CDR3 sequence reads: CASSPRDGLNTEAFF. The CDR3 region has the DNA TGCGCCAGCAGCCCCCGGGACGGATTGAACACTGAAGCTTTCTTT.

The V gene is TRBV4-2, the J gene TRBJ2-2; 9 bases are shared with TRBD2. J was trimmed by 4 bases and V by 0 bases; bases with no gene match: 6. The CDR3 is made up of 17 amino acids. Germline CDR1 is LGHNA and CDR2 is YNFKEQ. The CDR3 is CASSQDGGGGGTGELFF. CDR3 sequence (DNA): TGTGCCAGCAGCCAAGATGGGGGCGGGGGGGGCACCGGGGAGCTGTTTTTT.

V and J are TRBV3-1 and TRBJ2-2; D not resolved. Germline assignment: CDR1 LGHDT and CDR2 YNNKEL (reference sequence). The ends were cut back, 0 bases at V and 4 bases at J, with 9 bases in the middle. The CDR3 covers 15 residues. CDR3 in DNA: TGTGCCAGCAGCCAAGAGGTTCTTTCCACCGGGGAGCTGTTTTTT. Its translation is CASSQEVLSTGELFF.

This clonotype was seen a single time. The chain is built from TRBV6-6 and TRBJ1-5; TRBD1 agrees at 8 bases. The germline V gene encodes CDR1 MNHNY and CDR2 SVGAGI (reference sequence). The CDR3 length is 15 residues. The J segment lost 6 bases and the V segment lost 11 bases, leaving 15 bases of the junction unmatched. This CDR3 is CALGQGAGSGQPQHF. DNA for the CDR3: TGTGCCCTTGGGCAGGGGGCGGGGAGTGGTCAGCCCCAGCATTTT.

V gene TRBV23-1 combines with J gene TRBJ1-2; 9 bases are shared with TRBD1. TRBV23-1 is filed as an ORF, its function uncertain. With V trimmed by 6 bases and J by 2 bases, 10 bases remained unmatched. This CDR3 spans 16 amino acids. The CDR3 nucleotides are TGCGCCAGCAGACCGGGACAGGGAGGGTGCAACTATGGCTACACCTTC. Its protein product is CASRPGQGGCNYGYTF.

This chain links TRBV11-2 with TRBJ2-2; TRBD1 matches 11 bases. The CDR3 has 16 amino acids. The V segment lost 6 bases and the J segment 6 bases; nucleotides outside the gene matches: 9. Looked up from germline, CDR1 is SGHAT and CDR2 is FQNNGV. CDR3 DNA sequence: TGTGCCAGCAGTGTTACCGGGACAGGGGGATCCGGGGAGCTGTTTTTT. Encoded protein: CASSVTGTGGSGELFF.

V usage is TRBV27 and J usage is TRBJ2-3, with 11 nucleotides matching TRBD2. Trimming at V came to 6 bases and at J to 5 bases, leaving 7 bases not matched to a gene. Per the germline V gene, CDR1 is MNHEY and CDR2 is SMNVEV (reference sequence). This CDR3 is 15 amino acids long. The CDR3 bases are TGTGCCAGCAGCCCACTAGCGGGGGTCGGAGATACGCAGTATTTT. Encoded protein: CASSPLAGVGDTQYF.

V and J are TRBV29-1 and TRBJ2-7; D may be TRBD1 (5 bases). The V end lost 2 bases, the J end lost 0 bases, and 11 bases lay between the germline ends. The CDR3 runs to 14 residues. CDR1 and CDR2 (germline): SQVTM, ANQGSEA. The CDR3 protein is CSVEFRGASYEQYV. The CDR3 DNA is TGCAGCGTTGAATTTAGGGGCGCCTCCTACGAGCAGTACGTC.